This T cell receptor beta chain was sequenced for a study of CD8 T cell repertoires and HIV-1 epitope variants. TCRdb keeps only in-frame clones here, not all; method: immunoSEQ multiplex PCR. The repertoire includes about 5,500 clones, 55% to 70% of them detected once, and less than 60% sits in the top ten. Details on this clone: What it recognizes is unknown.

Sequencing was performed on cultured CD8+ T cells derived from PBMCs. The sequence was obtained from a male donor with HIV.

CDR3 loop: CASRNPEGNTEAFF. In DNA, the CDR3 is TGTGCCAGCAGAAATCCGGAAGGGAACACTGAAGCTTTCTTT. The chain carries TRBV5-4 and TRBJ1-1; D gene unclear. V lost 5 bases and J 1 base, leaving 12 bases between the germline ends. CDR1 and CDR2 (germline): SGHNT, YYREEE (reference sequence). This CDR3 spans 14 amino acids.